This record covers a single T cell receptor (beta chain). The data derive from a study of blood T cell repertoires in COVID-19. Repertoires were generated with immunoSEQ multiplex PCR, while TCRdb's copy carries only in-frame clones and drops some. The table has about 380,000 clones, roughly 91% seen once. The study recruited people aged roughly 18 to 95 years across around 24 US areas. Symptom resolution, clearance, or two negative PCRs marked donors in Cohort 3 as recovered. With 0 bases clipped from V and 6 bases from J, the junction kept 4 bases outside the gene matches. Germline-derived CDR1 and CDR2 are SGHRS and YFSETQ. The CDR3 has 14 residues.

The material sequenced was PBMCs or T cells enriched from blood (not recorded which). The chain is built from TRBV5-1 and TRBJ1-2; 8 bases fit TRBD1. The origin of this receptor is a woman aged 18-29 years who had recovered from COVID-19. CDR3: CASSLARTGNGYTF. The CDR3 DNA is TGCGCCAGCAGCTTGGCCAGGACAGGGAATGGCTACACCTTC.